This entry describes one T cell receptor (beta chain). The antigen remains undetermined. Sequenced by immunoSEQ multiplex PCR; TCRdb stores in-frame clones only, minus some. The sample yields fewer than 20,000 clones, about three quarters seen once. The data were obtained in a study of immune cell composition in non-small cell lung cancer. Study findings and constraints: Tumour-associated clones >0.5% occurred in approximately 34% of adenocarcinomas, less than 80% of squamous. TIL tumour reactivity correlated with maximal tumour-associated clone frequency in adenocarcinoma.

V lost 0 bases to trimming and J lost 0 bases, with 12 bases between them. CDR1 GTSNPN and CDR2 SVGIG come from the germline V gene (reference sequence). This CDR3 is 16 amino acids long. The normal lung sample lay at least 3 cm, and maximally far, from the tumour. These data were also reused for a study on CD4 T cells in lung cancer. From that second work: Blood T cells were screened for responses to candidate mutation neoepitopes. Tumor and non-adjacent lung came from curative-intent resections for stage I-III non-small cell lung cancer.

The sequenced material came from non-adjacent lung tissue. This sequence was found in a human donor with non-small cell lung cancer. The chain recombines TRBV30 with TRBJ1-3; possible D gene TRBD1, 5 bases. In DNA, the CDR3 is TGTGCCTGGAGTGTTACGGGACTGATCTCTGGAAACACCATATATTTT. This codes for CAWSVTGLISGNTIYF.